A selection of T cell receptor beta chains follows, all from one sample in a study of patients and donors after allogeneic stem cell transplantation. Using its own MiXCR run on the RT-PCR reads, TCRdb lists one record per CDR3 protein. The table includes about 400,000 distinct CDR3 sequences, 16% detected once. Input material: blood, either unsorted or a sorted T cell fraction (not recorded which). These receptors were collected from a human donor who was either an allogeneic HSCT recipient or a stem cell or donor lymphocyte infusion donor (not recorded which). It is not recorded whose cells these are; they may come from a transplant donor. CDR3s include the opening cysteine and the closing phenylalanine or tryptophan. D genes are given only for firm matches. Size tells how often a clone was seen (once, few, many) or the class of an expanded clone, and some rows leave it out.

v_gene: TRBV28; j_gene: TRBJ2-7; abundance: many; d_gene: -; CDR3aa: CASSLGLANYEQYF; CDR3nt: TGTGCCAGCAGTTTAGGCCTAGCCAATTACGAGCAGTACTTC
v_gene: TRBV5-6; j_gene: TRBJ2-4; abundance: -; d_gene: -; CDR3aa: CASSSYGGIQYF; CDR3nt: TGTGCCAGCAGCTCGTACGGGGGCATTCAGTACTTC
v_gene: TRBV7-9; j_gene: TRBJ2-4; abundance: many; d_gene: -; CDR3aa: CASSLSGGRNIQYF; CDR3nt: TGTGCCAGCAGCTTATCTGGGGGCAGGAACATTCAGTACTTC
v_gene: TRBV29-1; j_gene: TRBJ2-1; abundance: many; d_gene: -; CDR3aa: CSSTRLDYNEQFF; CDR3nt: TGCAGCTCGACGCGACTAGACTACAATGAGCAGTTCTTC
v_gene: TRBV7-8; j_gene: TRBJ1-3; abundance: -; d_gene: -; CDR3aa: CASSLGGVVPGNTIYF; CDR3nt: TGTGCCAGCAGCTTAGGGGGGGTCGTACCTGGAAACACCATATATTTT
v_gene: TRBV18; j_gene: TRBJ1-1; abundance: -; d_gene: TRBD1; CDR3aa: CASSPSRGDAEAFF; CDR3nt: TGTGCCAGCTCACCATCCAGGGGGGACGCTGAAGCTTTCTTT
v_gene: TRBV11-1; j_gene: TRBJ1-4; abundance: -; d_gene: TRBD1; CDR3aa: CASSFKPRQGSKPTTNEKLFF; CDR3nt: TGTGCCAGCAGCTTCAAACCTCGACAGGGGTCAAAACCAACAACTAATGAAAAACTGTTTTTT
v_gene: TRBV7-9; j_gene: TRBJ1-5; abundance: -; d_gene: -; CDR3aa: CASSSDGGLPQHF; CDR3nt: TGTGCCAGCAGTTCTGACGGGGGCCTCCCCCAGCATTTT
v_gene: TRBV12-3/TRBV12-4; j_gene: TRBJ2-5; abundance: -; d_gene: -; CDR3aa: CASSLGGRTETQYF; CDR3nt: TGTGCCAGCAGTTTAGGGGGGAGAACGGAGACCCAGTACTTC
v_gene: TRBV20-1; j_gene: TRBJ2-7; abundance: few; d_gene: -; CDR3aa: CSARERYEQYF; CDR3nt: TGCAGTGCTAGAGAGCGCTACGAGCAGTACTTC
v_gene: TRBV25-1; j_gene: TRBJ2-7; abundance: -; d_gene: -; CDR3aa: CASNPGIPYEQYF; CDR3nt: TGTGCCAGCAACCCCGGCATTCCTTACGAGCAGTACTTC
v_gene: TRBV5-8; j_gene: TRBJ2-5; abundance: -; d_gene: -; CDR3aa: CASSMDRTRTQYF; CDR3nt: TGTGCCAGCAGCATGGACCGGACCAGGACCCAGTACTTC
v_gene: TRBV4-1; j_gene: TRBJ1-2; abundance: few; d_gene: -; CDR3aa: CASSQEEPRGYGYTF; CDR3nt: TGCGCCAGCAGCCAAGAAGAACCGCGGGGCTATGGCTACACCTTC
v_gene: TRBV12-3/TRBV12-4; j_gene: TRBJ2-2; abundance: many; d_gene: -; CDR3aa: CASSLRPRRQVNTGELFF; CDR3nt: TGTGCCAGCAGTCTACGCCCCAGGAGACAGGTGAACACCGGGGAGCTGTTTTTT
v_gene: TRBV7-2; j_gene: TRBJ1-5; abundance: -; d_gene: -; CDR3aa: CASSLDGGRAGNQPQHF; CDR3nt: TGTGCCAGCAGCTTAGATGGGGGCCGGGCAGGCAATCAGCCCCAGCATTTT
v_gene: TRBV6-5; j_gene: TRBJ1-2; abundance: -; d_gene: -; CDR3aa: CASSYYVRTLDGYTF; CDR3nt: TGTGCCAGCAGTTACTACGTCCGGACTTTGGATGGCTACACCTTC
v_gene: TRBV12-3/TRBV12-4; j_gene: TRBJ2-1; abundance: many; d_gene: -; CDR3aa: CASSPGYGSGYNEQFF; CDR3nt: TGTGCCAGCAGCCCAGGGTACGGGAGTGGGTACAATGAGCAGTTCTTC
v_gene: TRBV4-1; j_gene: TRBJ1-1; abundance: few; d_gene: -; CDR3aa: CASSQAFGRGNTEAFF; CDR3nt: TGCGCCAGCAGCCAAGCTTTTGGCCGAGGGAACACTGAAGCTTTCTTT
v_gene: TRBV29-1; j_gene: TRBJ1-2; abundance: -; d_gene: TRBD1; CDR3aa: CSVVQGALRGGYTF; CDR3nt: TGCAGCGTTGTACAGGGGGCTCTCAGGGGGGGCTACACCTTC
v_gene: TRBV20-1; j_gene: TRBJ2-1; abundance: -; d_gene: TRBD1; CDR3aa: CSATRTGELYNEQFF; CDR3nt: TGCAGTGCTACTCGGACAGGGGAACTCTACAATGAGCAGTTCTTC
v_gene: TRBV19; j_gene: TRBJ2-6; abundance: many; d_gene: -; CDR3aa: CASTRRTSGANVLTF; CDR3nt: TGTGCCAGTACCAGACGGACCTCTGGGGCCAACGTCCTGACTTTC
v_gene: TRBV7-2; j_gene: TRBJ2-3; abundance: few; d_gene: -; CDR3aa: CASSFTGRVHTQYF; CDR3nt: TGTGCCAGCAGCTTTACAGGGAGGGTCCATACGCAGTATTTT
v_gene: TRBV30; j_gene: TRBJ1-1; abundance: few; d_gene: -; CDR3aa: CAWSVGHEAFF; CDR3nt: TGTGCCTGGAGTGTCGGCCATGAAGCTTTCTTT
v_gene: TRBV4-3; j_gene: TRBJ2-7; abundance: -; d_gene: -; CDR3aa: CASSQDATGWEQYF; CDR3nt: TGCGCCAGCAGCCAAGACGCAACAGGGTGGGAGCAGTACTTC
v_gene: TRBV29-1; j_gene: TRBJ1-1; abundance: -; d_gene: TRBD1; CDR3aa: CSVERGQGGTEAFF; CDR3nt: TGCAGCGTTGAAAGGGGACAGGGCGGGACTGAAGCTTTCTTT
v_gene: TRBV30; j_gene: TRBJ2-3; abundance: few; d_gene: -; CDR3aa: CAWSVGRQSTDTQYF; CDR3nt: TGTGCCTGGAGTGTGGGGAGACAGAGCACAGATACGCAGTATTTT
v_gene: TRBV11-2; j_gene: TRBJ2-5; abundance: -; d_gene: TRBD2; CDR3aa: CASSSPTWTSGETQYF; CDR3nt: TGTGCCAGCAGCTCACCGACATGGACTAGCGGTGAGACCCAGTACTTC
v_gene: TRBV23-1; j_gene: TRBJ2-1; abundance: -; d_gene: -; CDR3aa: CASSQSSVAESSYNEQFF; CDR3nt: TGCGCCAGCAGTCAATCCTCGGTAGCGGAGAGCTCCTACAATGAGCAGTTCTTC
v_gene: TRBV9; j_gene: TRBJ1-4; abundance: -; d_gene: -; CDR3aa: CASSSEGDTINEKLFF; CDR3nt: TGTGCCAGCAGTTCAGAGGGGGACACCATTAATGAAAAACTGTTTTTT
v_gene: TRBV5-8; j_gene: TRBJ2-1; abundance: -; d_gene: TRBD2; CDR3aa: CASSLGTSGGARFF; CDR3nt: TGTGCCAGCAGCTTGGGAACTAGCGGGGGGGCCAGGTTCTTC
v_gene: TRBV12-3/TRBV12-4; j_gene: TRBJ1-5; abundance: many; d_gene: -; CDR3aa: CASSLVENQPQHF; CDR3nt: TGTGCCAGCAGTTTAGTGGAGAATCAGCCCCAGCATTTT
v_gene: TRBV24-1; j_gene: TRBJ2-7; abundance: few; d_gene: TRBD2; CDR3aa: CATSDLWTSGIYEQYF; CDR3nt: TGTGCCACCAGTGATTTGTGGACTAGCGGGATCTACGAGCAGTACTTC
v_gene: TRBV18; j_gene: TRBJ1-5; abundance: -; d_gene: TRBD1; CDR3aa: CASSPTGKKDQPQHF; CDR3nt: TGTGCCAGCTCACCGACAGGGAAGAAGGATCAGCCCCAGCATTTT
v_gene: TRBV7-9; j_gene: TRBJ2-3; abundance: few; d_gene: -; CDR3aa: CASSHYRSAFDTQYF; CDR3nt: TGTGCCAGCAGCCATTACAGGAGTGCCTTCGATACGCAGTATTTT
v_gene: TRBV10-2; j_gene: TRBJ1-2; abundance: once; d_gene: TRBD1; CDR3aa: CASSTGTDHYGYTF; CDR3nt: TGCGCCAGCAGTACTGGGACAGACCATTATGGCTACACCTTC
v_gene: TRBV5-1; j_gene: TRBJ1-1; abundance: few; d_gene: TRBD1; CDR3aa: CASSSPQETGFGTEAFF; CDR3nt: TGCGCCAGCAGCTCTCCCCAAGAGACAGGGTTTGGCACTGAAGCTTTCTTT
v_gene: TRBV6-5; j_gene: TRBJ2-7; abundance: many; d_gene: -; CDR3aa: CASSYYGQKYEQYF; CDR3nt: TGTGCCAGCAGTTACTATGGACAGAAGTACGAGCAGTACTTC
v_gene: TRBV7-9; j_gene: TRBJ2-7; abundance: -; d_gene: TRBD1; CDR3aa: CASSSGTAEEQYF; CDR3nt: TGTGCCAGCAGCTCCGGGACAGCGGAGGAGCAGTACTTC
v_gene: TRBV5-1; j_gene: TRBJ1-2; abundance: -; d_gene: -; CDR3aa: CASSRQRSYGYTF; CDR3nt: TGCGCCAGCAGCCGACAGAGATCATATGGCTACACCTTC
v_gene: TRBV7-2; j_gene: TRBJ2-1; abundance: -; d_gene: -; CDR3aa: CASSSRHPTGFHEQFF; CDR3nt: TGTGCCAGCAGCTCCCGGCACCCCACAGGGTTCCATGAGCAGTTCTTC
v_gene: TRBV25-1; j_gene: TRBJ2-7; abundance: few; d_gene: TRBD1; CDR3aa: CASSVGTGTIYEQYF; CDR3nt: TGTGCCAGCAGTGTTGGGACAGGGACGATCTACGAGCAGTACTTC
v_gene: TRBV11-2; j_gene: TRBJ2-2; abundance: -; d_gene: TRBD2; CDR3aa: CASSSLRTSGGFIGELFF; CDR3nt: TGTGCCAGCAGCTCCCTCCGCACTAGCGGGGGGTTCATAGGGGAGCTGTTTTTT
v_gene: TRBV15; j_gene: TRBJ2-2; abundance: -; d_gene: -; CDR3aa: CATSRMGLMEGDGELFF; CDR3nt: TGTGCCACCAGCAGAATGGGACTTATGGAAGGGGACGGGGAGCTGTTTTTT
v_gene: TRBV6-2/TRBV6-3; j_gene: TRBJ1-6; abundance: few; d_gene: -; CDR3aa: CASGRRRDSPLHF; CDR3nt: TGTGCCAGCGGTAGACGGCGGGATTCACCCCTCCACTTT
v_gene: TRBV4-2; j_gene: TRBJ1-1; abundance: -; d_gene: -; CDR3aa: CASSQGPGNTEAFF; CDR3nt: TGTGCCAGCAGCCAAGGCCCAGGGAACACTGAAGCTTTCTTT
v_gene: TRBV13; j_gene: TRBJ2-5; abundance: -; d_gene: TRBD2; CDR3aa: CASSLVAGGGETQYF; CDR3nt: TGTGCCAGCAGCTTAGTGGCGGGAGGTGGGGAGACCCAGTACTTC